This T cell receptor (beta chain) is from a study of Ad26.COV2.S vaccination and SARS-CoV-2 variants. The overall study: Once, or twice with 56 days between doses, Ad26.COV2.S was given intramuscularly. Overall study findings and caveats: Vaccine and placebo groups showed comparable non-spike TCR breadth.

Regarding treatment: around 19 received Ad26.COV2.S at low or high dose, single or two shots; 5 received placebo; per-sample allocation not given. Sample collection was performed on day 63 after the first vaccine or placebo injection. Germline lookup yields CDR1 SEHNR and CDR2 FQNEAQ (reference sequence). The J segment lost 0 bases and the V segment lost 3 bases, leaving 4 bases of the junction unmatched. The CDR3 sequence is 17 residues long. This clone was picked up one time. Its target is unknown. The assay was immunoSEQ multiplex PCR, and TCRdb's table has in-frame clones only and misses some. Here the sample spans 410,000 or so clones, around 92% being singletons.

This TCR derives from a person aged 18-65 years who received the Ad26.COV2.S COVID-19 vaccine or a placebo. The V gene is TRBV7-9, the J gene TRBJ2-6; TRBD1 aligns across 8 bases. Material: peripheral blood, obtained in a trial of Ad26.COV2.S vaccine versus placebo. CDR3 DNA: TGTGCCAGCAGCTTGGGACAGGCGTCCTCTGGGGCCAACGTCCTGACTTTC. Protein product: CASSLGQASSGANVLTF.